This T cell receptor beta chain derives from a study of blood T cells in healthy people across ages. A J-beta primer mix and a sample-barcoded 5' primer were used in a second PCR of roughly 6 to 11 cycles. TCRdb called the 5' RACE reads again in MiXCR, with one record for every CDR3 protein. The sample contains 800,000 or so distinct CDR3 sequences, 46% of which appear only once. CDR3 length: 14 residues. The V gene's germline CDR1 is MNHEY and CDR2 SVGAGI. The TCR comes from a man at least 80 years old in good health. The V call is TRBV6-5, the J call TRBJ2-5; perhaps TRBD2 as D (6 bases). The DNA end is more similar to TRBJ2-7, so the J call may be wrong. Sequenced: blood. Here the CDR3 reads CASRIGGGPSEQYF. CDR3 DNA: TGTGCCAGCAGGATCGGGGGTGGCCCCTCCGAGCAGTACTTC.